The TCR beta chain described here comes from a study of cytomegalovirus exposure and HLA in healthy donors. Study-level findings and limits: 87-base-pair reads could not separate some V segments, including TRBV6-2 and TRBV6-3. There were some 150 TCR beta chains listed as cytomegalovirus-associated.

PCR employed 60 Vbeta and 13 Jbeta primers. Measured with immunoSEQ multiplex PCR; TCRdb has only the in-frame clones, and not every one. The sample yields 70,000 to 90,000 clones, more than 60% seen once. The CDR3 extends over 14 amino acids. The germline gives CDR1 MDHEN, CDR2 SYDVKM. After removal of 5 bases from V and 7 bases from J, the junction contained 7 bases not matched to a gene. The count of this clone is one. Its matching antigen is unknown. The sequenced material came from PBMCs. The TCR was taken from a man between 40 and 49 years old in good health and CMV-seronegative. This chain joins TRBV28 and TRBJ1-4; 7 bases map to TRBD1. CDR3 sequence: CASSPHRGGEKLFF. CDR3 sequence (DNA): TGTGCCAGCAGTCCCCACAGGGGCGGTGAAAAACTGTTTTTT. Combining the CDR3 with reference TRBV28 and TRBJ1-4 gives the whole variable domain DVKVTQSSRYLVKRTGEKVFLECVQDMDHENMFWYRQDPGLGLRLIYFSYDVKMKEKGDIPEGYSVSREKKERFSLILESASTNQTSMYLCASSPHRGGEKLFFGSGTQLSVL.